The clone carrying this TCR beta chain was observed at least ten times. Its antigen remains unknown. This sample is drawn from a study of early T cells in non-severe SARS-CoV-2 infection. Background on the study: It was bulk RNA from unsorted whole blood that was sequenced, and the chains were unpaired.

Study findings and constraints: A preference for anti-spike CD8 responses marked VDJdb matching, which missed private and CD4 specificities.

Unique molecular identifiers were attached to individual cDNA molecules. MiXCR, applied by TCRdb to the 5' RACE reads, yields one record per CDR3 protein. The sample has tens of thousands of distinct CDR3 sequences; 3.5% to 5% are singletons. The CDR3 is made up of 13 amino acids. Germline CDR1 is SQVTM and CDR2 is ANQGSEA. Deletions cut 4 bases from V and 4 bases from J, with 13 bases between. This clonotype originated in an adult who was a healthcare worker with PCR-confirmed SARS-CoV-2 infection or an uninfected control (not recorded which). The gene calls are TRBV29-1 and TRBJ2-5; D unclear. Sequencing input: whole blood. In nucleotides, the CDR3 is TGCAGCGTTGGCGTCAGCGCAGCAGAGACCCAGTACTTC. It specifies CSVGVSAAETQYF.